Sequencing of this T cell receptor (beta chain) was carried out in a study of T cell repertoires in cytomegalovirus infection. About the research overall: Signatures in public TCR beta sequences pointed to both CMV infection and matching HLA type. Whole-study results and caveats: It was HLA-C-restricted CMV-specific TCR beta clonotypes that dominated the response ex vivo. Individuals carrying CMV plus the relevant HLA were identified by cumulative frequency of public TCR beta families.

This clonotype was counted at least ten times. What it binds is unknown. TCRdb passed the reads through MiXCR, listing each CDR3 protein once. This repertoire shows 200,000 to 300,000 distinct CDR3 sequences, roughly an eighth found once; its top ten account for roughly 8.7%. The germline V and J ends were trimmed by 1 base and 4 bases, with 16 bases remaining between them. Germline V gene lookup returns CDR1 SEHNR and CDR2 FQNEAQ (reference sequence). This CDR3 has 16 amino acids. V is TRBV7-9 and J is TRBJ1-2; D unresolved. This TCR was recovered from a human donor in good health (CMV status not recorded). Some clones in this sample may be carry-over from other donors' samples. The sequenced sample consisted of PBMCs. The CDR3: CASSLVLPSGSYGYTF. CDR3 nucleotides: TGTGCCAGCAGCTTAGTATTACCTTCCGGGAGCTATGGCTACACCTTC.